Detailed here is one TCR beta chain. What it recognizes is unknown. TCRdb reprocessed the reads with MiXCR, giving one entry per CDR3 protein. The sample includes some 560,000 distinct CDR3 sequences, 40% seen only once; the top ten take 48%. Germline lookup yields CDR1 SGHVS and CDR2 FQNEAQ. Trimming at V came to 8 bases and at J to 2 bases, leaving 9 bases not matched to a gene. The length of the CDR3 is 15 residues. The data stem from a study of T cell repertoires in cytomegalovirus infection. As for the study in general: Well-studied HLA-B-restricted CMV epitopes were used in the study alongside recently identified HLA-C-restricted ones. An indication of both CMV infection and matching HLA type came from public TCR beta signatures. Study observations and caveats: The ex vivo response was dominated by HLA-C-restricted CMV-specific TCR beta clonotypes. The study identified carriers of CMV plus the relevant HLA from cumulative public TCR beta family frequency.

This TCR derives from a human donor in good health (CMV status not recorded). Some clones in this sample may be carry-over from other donors' samples. The sample consisted of cultured PBMCs, taken from culture after CMV antigen stimulation. The chain has TRBV7-8 and TRBJ2-7, with 10 nucleotides matching TRBD1. CDR3 in amino acids: CASRSGTGVPYEQYF. CDR3 nucleotides: TGTGCCAGCCGCTCTGGGACAGGGGTTCCCTACGAGCAGTACTTC.